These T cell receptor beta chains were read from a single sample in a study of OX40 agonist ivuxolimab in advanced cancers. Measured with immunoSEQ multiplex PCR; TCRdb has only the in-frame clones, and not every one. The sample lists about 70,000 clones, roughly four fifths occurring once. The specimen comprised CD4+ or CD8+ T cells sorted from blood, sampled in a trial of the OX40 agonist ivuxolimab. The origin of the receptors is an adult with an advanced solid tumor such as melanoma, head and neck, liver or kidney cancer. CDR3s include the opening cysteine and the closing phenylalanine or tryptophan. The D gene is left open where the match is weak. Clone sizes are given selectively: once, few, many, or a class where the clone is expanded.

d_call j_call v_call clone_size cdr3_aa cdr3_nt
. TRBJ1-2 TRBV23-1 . CASSQSYRVRF TGCGCCAGCAGTCAGTCCTACAGGGTCCGCTTC
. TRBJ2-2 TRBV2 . CATKKDTPVGTGELFF TGTGCCACCAAAAAAGACACCCCTGTGGGCACCGGGGAGCTGTTTTTT
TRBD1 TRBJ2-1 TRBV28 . CASRTGDRSEQFF TGTGCCAGCAGGACAGGGGATAGAAGCGAGCAGTTCTTC
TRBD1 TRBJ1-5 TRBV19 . CASSMGQVGYSNQPQHF TGTGCCAGTAGTATGGGACAGGTGGGATATAGCAATCAGCCCCAGCATTTT
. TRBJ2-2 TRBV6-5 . CASSYNLYRNTGELFF TGTGCCAGCAGTTATAACCTCTACCGGAACACCGGGGAGCTGTTTTTT
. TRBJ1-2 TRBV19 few CASSIERQVGGYTF TGTGCCAGTAGTATAGAAAGACAGGTGGGCGGCTACACCTTC
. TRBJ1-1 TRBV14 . CASAVRNTEAFF TGTGCCAGCGCCGTAAGGAACACTGAAGCTTTCTTT
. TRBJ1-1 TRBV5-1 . CASSLDRRNTEAFF TGCGCCAGCAGCTTGGACAGGAGGAACACTGAAGCTTTCTTT
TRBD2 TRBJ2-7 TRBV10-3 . CAISASSGGNSYEQYF TGTGCCATCAGTGCTTCTAGCGGGGGTAATTCCTACGAGCAGTACTTC
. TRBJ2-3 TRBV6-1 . CASRVQGPSTDTQYF TGTGCCAGCAGAGTCCAGGGCCCTAGCACAGATACGCAGTATTTT
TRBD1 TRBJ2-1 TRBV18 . CASSPRQGAYNEQFF TGTGCCAGCTCCCCAAGACAGGGGGCATACAATGAGCAGTTCTTC
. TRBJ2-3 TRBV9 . CASSVATTHTDTQYF TGTGCCAGCAGCGTAGCCACCACCCACACAGATACGCAGTATTTT
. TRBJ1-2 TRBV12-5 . CANPIGLSYGYTF TGTGCTAACCCTATCGGACTAAGCTATGGCTACACCTTC
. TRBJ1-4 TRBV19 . CASSIVGGSGKLFF TGTGCCAGTAGTATCGTCGGGGGTTCAGGAAAACTGTTTTTT
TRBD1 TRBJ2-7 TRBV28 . CASSPRTGGSYEQYF TGTGCCAGCAGTCCGCGGACAGGGGGCTCCTACGAGCAGTACTTC
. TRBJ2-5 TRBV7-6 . CASSLQETQYF TGTGCCAGCAGCTTGCAAGAGACCCAGTACTTC
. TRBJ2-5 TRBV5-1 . CASSFGVEEGSWETQYF TGCGCCAGCAGCTTTGGTGTTGAGGAGGGGAGTTGGGAGACCCAGTACTTC
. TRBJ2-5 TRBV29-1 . CSVIKQLQETQYF TGCAGCGTTATAAAACAGCTTCAAGAGACCCAGTACTTC
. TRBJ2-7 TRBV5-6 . CASSLNPGSEQYF TGTGCCAGCAGCTTGAATCCGGGGAGTGAGCAGTACTTC
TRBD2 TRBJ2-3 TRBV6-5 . CASGGLAGANTQYF TGTGCCAGCGGGGGACTAGCGGGGGCGAATACGCAGTATTTT
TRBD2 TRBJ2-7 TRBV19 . CASSILAGVAEQYF TGTGCCAGTAGTATACTAGCGGGAGTGGCCGAGCAGTACTTC
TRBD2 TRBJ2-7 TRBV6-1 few CASGGGRADSYEQYF TGTGCCAGTGGGGGGGGTAGGGCGGACTCCTACGAGCAGTACTTC
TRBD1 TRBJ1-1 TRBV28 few CASSSWTGSNTEAFF TGTGCCAGCAGTTCCTGGACAGGGAGCAACACTGAAGCTTTCTTT
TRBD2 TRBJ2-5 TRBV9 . CASSAIAGLRETQYF TGTGCCAGCAGCGCTATAGCGGGACTGAGGGAGACCCAGTACTTC
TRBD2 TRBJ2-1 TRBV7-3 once CASSLGRVSYNEQFF TGTGCCAGCAGCTTAGGGAGGGTCTCCTACAATGAGCAGTTCTTC
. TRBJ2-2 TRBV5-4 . CASSLGQDSNTGELFF TGTGCCAGCAGCTTGGGACAGGACTCGAACACCGGGGAGCTGTTTTTT
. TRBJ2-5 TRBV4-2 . CASSQDTAETQYF TGTGCCAGCAGCCAAGATACAGCAGAGACCCAGTACTTC
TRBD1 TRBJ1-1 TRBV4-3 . CASSQQGGNTEAFF TGCGCCAGCAGCCAACAGGGGGGGAACACTGAAGCTTTCTTT
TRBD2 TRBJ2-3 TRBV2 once CASSETTSGFTDTQYF TGTGCCAGCAGTGAAACGACTAGCGGGTTCACAGATACGCAGTATTTT
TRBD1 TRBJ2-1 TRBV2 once CASNLDRGLGSQQFF TGTGCCAGCAATCTAGACAGGGGGCTAGGAAGCCAGCAGTTCTTC
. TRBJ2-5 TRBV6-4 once CAFHRDNPSAQQETQYF TGTGCCTTCCACCGGGACAACCCTAGCGCCCAACAAGAGACCCAGTACTTC
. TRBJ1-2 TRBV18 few CASSRLGSGYTF TGTGCCAGCTCTCGACTCGGGAGCGGCTACACCTTC
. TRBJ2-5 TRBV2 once CASSEVETQYF TGTGCCAGCAGTGAGGTGGAGACCCAGTACTTC
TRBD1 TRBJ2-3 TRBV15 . CATSRVDRSTDTQYF TGTGCCACCAGCAGAGTGGACAGGAGCACAGATACGCAGTATTTT
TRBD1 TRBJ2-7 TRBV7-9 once CASSSYSGGAGCEQYF TGTGCCAGCAGCTCGTACTCAGGGGGCGCAGGGTGCGAGCAGTACTTC
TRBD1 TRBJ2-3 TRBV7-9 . CASGTGGTADTQYF TGTGCCAGCGGGACAGGGGGCACCGCAGATACGCAGTATTTT
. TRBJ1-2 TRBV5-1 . CASSFSNYGYTF TGCGCCAGCAGCTTCTCCAACTATGGCTACACCTTC
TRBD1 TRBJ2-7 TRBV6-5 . CASRYSLKGAEQYF TGTGCCAGCAGATACTCCCTCAAGGGGGCCGAGCAGTACTTC
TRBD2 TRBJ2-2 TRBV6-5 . CASRPAGAGTGELFF TGTGCCAGCAGACCAGCGGGGGCGGGCACCGGGGAGCTGTTTTTT
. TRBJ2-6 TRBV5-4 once CASSYGDTSGANVLTF TGTGCCAGCAGCTATGGGGATACCTCTGGGGCCAACGTCCTGACTTTC
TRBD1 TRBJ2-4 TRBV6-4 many CASRPTGTAIAKNIQYF TGTGCCAGCAGGCCGACCGGGACAGCCATAGCCAAAAACATTCAGTACTTC
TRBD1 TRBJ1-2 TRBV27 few CASSTGQGKGGYTF TGTGCCAGCAGTACGGGACAGGGAAAGGGCGGCTACACCTTC
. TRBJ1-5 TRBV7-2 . CASSFAANSNQPQHF TGTGCCAGCAGCTTCGCGGCGAATAGCAATCAGCCCCAGCATTTT
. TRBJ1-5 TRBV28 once CASSFVGFGGNQPQHF TGTGCCAGCAGTTTTGTCGGGTTTGGAGGCAATCAGCCCCAGCATTTT
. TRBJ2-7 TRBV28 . CASVGGRTIYEQYF TGTGCCAGCGTCGGGGGCAGGACAATCTACGAGCAGTACTTC
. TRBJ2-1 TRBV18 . CASSPLGVAYNEQFF TGTGCCAGCTCACCATTGGGGGTGGCCTACAATGAGCAGTTCTTC
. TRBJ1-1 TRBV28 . CASSLQDGLVLRAFF TGTGCCAGCAGTTTACAGGACGGCCTAGTCTTACGGGCTTTCTTT
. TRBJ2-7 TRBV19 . CASSWGPGSEQYF TGTGCCAGTAGTTGGGGTCCAGGGTCCGAGCAGTACTTC
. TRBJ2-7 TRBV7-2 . CASSLGGGRGYEQYF TGTGCCAGCAGCTTAGGAGGGGGGAGAGGGTACGAGCAGTACTTC
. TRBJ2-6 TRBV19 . CASSFQGGSGANVLTF TGTGCCAGTAGCTTCCAGGGTGGCTCTGGGGCCAACGTCCTGACTTTC
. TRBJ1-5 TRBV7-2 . CASSSPQGAGNQPQHF TGTGCCAGCAGCTCACCTCAGGGAGCGGGCAATCAGCCCCAGCATTTT
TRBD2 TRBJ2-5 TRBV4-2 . CASSRGLAGATQETQYF TGTGCCAGCAGCCGCGGACTAGCGGGGGCCACACAAGAGACCCAGTACTTC
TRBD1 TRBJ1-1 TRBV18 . CASSALTGVNTEAFF TGTGCCAGCTCAGCCCTAACAGGGGTGAACACTGAAGCTTTCTTT
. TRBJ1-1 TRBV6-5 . CASSPPLDRSTEAFF TGTGCCAGCAGTCCCCCGTTAGACAGGTCGACTGAAGCTTTCTTT
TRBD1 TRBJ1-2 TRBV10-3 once CAISESGRGNYGYTF TGTGCCATCAGTGAGTCCGGCAGGGGGAACTATGGCTACACCTTC